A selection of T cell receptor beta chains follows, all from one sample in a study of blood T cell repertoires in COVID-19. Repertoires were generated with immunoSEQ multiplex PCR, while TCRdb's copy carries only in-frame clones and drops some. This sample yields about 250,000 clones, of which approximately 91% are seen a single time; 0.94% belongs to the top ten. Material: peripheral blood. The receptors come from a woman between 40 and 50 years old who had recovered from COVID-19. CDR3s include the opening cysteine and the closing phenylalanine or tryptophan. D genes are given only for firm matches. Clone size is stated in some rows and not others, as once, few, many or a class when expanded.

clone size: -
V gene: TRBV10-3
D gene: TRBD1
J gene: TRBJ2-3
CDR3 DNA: TGTGCCATCAGTGAGTCAGGGACAGGGGGTGCAGATACGCAGTATTTT
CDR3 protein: CAISESGTGGADTQYF

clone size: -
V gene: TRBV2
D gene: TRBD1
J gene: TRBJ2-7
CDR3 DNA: TGTGCCAGCAGTCTACAGGGGGCGAACTACGAGCAGTACTTC
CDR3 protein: CASSLQGANYEQYF

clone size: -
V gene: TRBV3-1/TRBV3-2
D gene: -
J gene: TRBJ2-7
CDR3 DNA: TGTGCCAGCAGCCAAGAGGCGGGCCACGAGCAGTACTTC
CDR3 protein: CASSQEAGHEQYF

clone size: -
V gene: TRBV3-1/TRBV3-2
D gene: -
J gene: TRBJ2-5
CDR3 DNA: TGTGCCAGCAGCCCTCGAGGAGCCAAAGAGACCCAGTACTTC
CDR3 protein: CASSPRGAKETQYF

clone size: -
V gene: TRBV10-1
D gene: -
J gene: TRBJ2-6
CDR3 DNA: TGCGCCACCCATCCCCATTTCTCTGGGGCCAACGTCCTGACTTTC
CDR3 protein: CATHPHFSGANVLTF

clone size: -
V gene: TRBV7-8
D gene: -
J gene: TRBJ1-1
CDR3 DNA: TGTGCCAGCAGCTTAGGGGCCAGGGTGGAAGCTTTCTTT
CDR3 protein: CASSLGARVEAFF

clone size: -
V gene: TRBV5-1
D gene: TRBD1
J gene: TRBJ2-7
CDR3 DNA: TGCGCCAGCAGCTTGGAGGGACAGCCCTACGAGCAGTACTTC
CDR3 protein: CASSLEGQPYEQYF

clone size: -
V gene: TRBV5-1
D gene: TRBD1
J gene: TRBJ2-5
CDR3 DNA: TGCGCCAGCAGCTCCCTTCTGACAGGGGGCTTACAAGAGACCCAGTACTTC
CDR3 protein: CASSSLLTGGLQETQYF

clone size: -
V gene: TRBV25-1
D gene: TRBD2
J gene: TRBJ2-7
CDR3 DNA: TGTGCCAGCAGTGAATCCAATAGCGGGGCCTACGAGCAGTACTTC
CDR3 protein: CASSESNSGAYEQYF

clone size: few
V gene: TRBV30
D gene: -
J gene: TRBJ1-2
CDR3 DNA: TGTGCCTGTCCACAGGGACGGCTGTATGGCTACACCTTC
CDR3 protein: CACPQGRLYGYTF

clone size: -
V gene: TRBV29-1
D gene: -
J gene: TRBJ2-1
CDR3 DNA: TGCAGCGTAGCCCAGGGTTGGAACAATGAGCAGTTCTTC
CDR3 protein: CSVAQGWNNEQFF

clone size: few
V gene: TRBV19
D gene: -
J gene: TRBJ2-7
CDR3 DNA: TGTGCCAGTACCCCGGAAGGGGCGGGATTCTACGAGCAGTACTTC
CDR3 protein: CASTPEGAGFYEQYF

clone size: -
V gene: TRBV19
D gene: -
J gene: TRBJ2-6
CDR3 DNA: TGTGCCAGTAGTATTCCGGCGGCCTACTCTGGGGCCAACGTCCTGACTTTC
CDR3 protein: CASSIPAAYSGANVLTF

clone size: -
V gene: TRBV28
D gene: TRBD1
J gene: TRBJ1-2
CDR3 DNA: TGTGCCAGCAGTTCCGCACCGGGACAGAACTATGGCTACACCTTC
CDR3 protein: CASSSAPGQNYGYTF

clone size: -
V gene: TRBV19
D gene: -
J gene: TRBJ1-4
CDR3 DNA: TGTGCCAGTACTTTATCAGGGCATGGTGAAAAACTGTTTTTT
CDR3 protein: CASTLSGHGEKLFF

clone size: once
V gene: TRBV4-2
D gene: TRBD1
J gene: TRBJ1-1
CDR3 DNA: TGTGCCAGCAATAGGGACAGGGGAAACACTGAAGCTTTCTTT
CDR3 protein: CASNRDRGNTEAFF

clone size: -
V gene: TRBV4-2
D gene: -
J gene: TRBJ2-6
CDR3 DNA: TGTGCCAGCAGCCAAGATCAAGTGAGGGTGAGCGGGGCCAACGTCCTGACTTTC
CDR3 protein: CASSQDQVRVSGANVLTF

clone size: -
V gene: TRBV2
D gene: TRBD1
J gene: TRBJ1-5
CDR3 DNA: TGTGCCAGCGGGGACAGGGTCAACCAGCCCCAGCATTTT
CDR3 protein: CASGDRVNQPQHF

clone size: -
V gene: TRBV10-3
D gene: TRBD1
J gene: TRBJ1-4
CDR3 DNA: TGTGCCATCAGTGAAGGTCCGGGACAGGCGAATGAAAAACTGTTTTTT
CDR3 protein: CAISEGPGQANEKLFF

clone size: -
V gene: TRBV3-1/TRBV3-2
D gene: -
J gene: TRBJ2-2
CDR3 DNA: TGTGCCAGCAGCCAAGATCGAAGCGCCGGGGAGCTGTTTTTT
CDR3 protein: CASSQDRSAGELFF

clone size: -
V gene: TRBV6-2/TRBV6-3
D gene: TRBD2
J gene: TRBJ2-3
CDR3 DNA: TGTGCCAGCAGCCCTAAAGGACTAGCGGGATCCACAGATACGCAGTATTTT
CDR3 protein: CASSPKGLAGSTDTQYF

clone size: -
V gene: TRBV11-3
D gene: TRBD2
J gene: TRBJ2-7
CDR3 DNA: TGTGCCAGCAGCTTAGGGGAGGGAACCTACGAGCAGTACTTC
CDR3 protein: CASSLGEGTYEQYF

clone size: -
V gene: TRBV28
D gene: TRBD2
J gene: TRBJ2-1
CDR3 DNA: TGTGCCAGCAGCGAGCGGGAGGTAGTCGACAATGAGCAGTTCTTC
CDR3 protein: CASSEREVVDNEQFF

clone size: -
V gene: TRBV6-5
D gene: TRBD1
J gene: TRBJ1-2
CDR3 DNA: TGTGCCAGCAGTACACAGGGGGCGCGGAATGGCTACACCTTC
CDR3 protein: CASSTQGARNGYTF

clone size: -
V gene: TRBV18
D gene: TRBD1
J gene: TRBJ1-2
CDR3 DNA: TGTGCCAGCTCAGTACAGGGGTCGAACTATGGCTACACCTTC
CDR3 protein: CASSVQGSNYGYTF

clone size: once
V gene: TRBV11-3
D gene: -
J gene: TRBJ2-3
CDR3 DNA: TGTGCCAGCAGCTTAGAAAAAATTCAGTGGCCCACAGATACGCAGTATTTT
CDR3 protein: CASSLEKIQWPTDTQYF

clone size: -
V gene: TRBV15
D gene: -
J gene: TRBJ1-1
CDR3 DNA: TGTGCCACCAGAGGAACAGGGAACACTGAAGCTTTCTTT
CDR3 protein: CATRGTGNTEAFF